These 26 T cell receptor beta chains came from one sample sequenced in a study of control samples from healthy donors and cancer patients. Assay: immunoSEQ multiplex PCR; the TCRdb copy retains only in-frame clones and omits some. The data contain about 130,000 clones, about 95% of them singletons. The source material was PBMCs. The receptors stem from a man in his 60s with colorectal cancer.

The chain recombines TRBV5-1 with TRBJ2-5; 10 bases fit TRBD2. This CDR3 has 15 amino acids. J lost 2 bases, V lost 4 bases, and 5 bases had no gene match. Germline CDR1 and CDR2: SGHRS and YFSETQ. Here the CDR3 DNA reads TGCGCCAGCAGCCTAGGACTAGCGGAACAAGAGACCCAGTACTTC. Its translation: CASSLGLAEQETQYF.

As regards this clone: Other nucleotide sequences in the sample specify the same CDR3. The chain links TRBV11-2 to TRBJ2-7; D remains ambiguous. This CDR3 region has 12 residues. Germline assignment: CDR1 SGHAT and CDR2 FQNNGV. Trimming took off 1 base at V and 5 bases at J, with 6 bases between the two ends. CDR3 amino acids: CASSLGLDEQYF. The CDR3 DNA is TGTGCCAGCAGCTTAGGGCTCGACGAGCAGTACTTC.

The chain employs TRBV5-1 and TRBJ2-7; the D gene could be TRBD1 or TRBD2 (6 bases each). There are 14 residues in the CDR3. Germline V gene lookup returns CDR1 SGHRS and CDR2 YFSETQ. With 0 bases removed from V and 6 bases from J, the gap between germline ends came to 13 bases. CDR3 sequence: CASSLAGGWGEQYF. The CDR3 DNA reads as TGCGCCAGCAGCTTGGCCGGGGGCTGGGGCGAGCAGTACTTC. The whole variable domain, filled in from reference TRBV5-1 and TRBJ2-7, reads KAGVTQTPRYLIKTRGQQVTLSCSPISGHRSVSWYQQTPGQGLQFLFEYFSETQRNKGNFPGRFSGRQFSNSRSEMNVSTLELGDSALYLCASSLAGGWGEQYFGPGTRLTVT.

J is TRBJ2-2 and V is TRBV5-6; TRBD1 might be the D (6 bases). Germline CDR1 is SGHDT and CDR2 is YYEEEE. The CDR3 loop spans 16 amino acids. Deletions cut 4 bases from V and 1 base from J, with 14 bases between. Written as DNA, the CDR3 is TGTGCCAGCAGCGTGGCAGGGGCGCTGAACACCGGGGAGCTGTTTTTT. Protein sequence: CASSVAGALNTGELFF.

This chain connects TRBV2 to TRBJ2-3; D unclear. The CDR3 runs 13 residues. Germline CDR1 and CDR2: SNHLY and FYNNEI. Trimming shortened V by 3 bases and J by 1 base, and 5 bases separated the two germline ends. The CDR3 reads CASSDRGTDTQYF. DNA for the CDR3: TGTGCCAGCAGTGACAGAGGCACAGATACGCAGTATTTT.

The rearrangement uses TRBV28 and TRBJ2-7; 9 bases fit TRBD1. V lost 2 bases and J lost 0; bases outside the gene matches: 5. This CDR3 is built from 16 residues. The germline V gene encodes CDR1 MDHEN and CDR2 SYDVKM. DNA of the CDR3: TGTGCCAGCAGTTTAGGTGGACAGGGGAGCTCCTACGAGCAGTACTTC. This encodes CASSLGGQGSSYEQYF.

The chain has TRBV13 and TRBJ1-1, with 8 bases identical to TRBD1. The CDR3 loop spans 15 amino acids. After removal of 5 bases from V and 5 bases from J, the junction contained 10 bases not matched to a gene. Germline V gene sequence: CDR1 PRHDT, CDR2 FYEKMQ (reference sequence). CDR3 in DNA: TGTGCCAGCAGCATCCGACAGGGGTGGAAGACTGAAGCTTTCTTT. Its translation is CASSIRQGWKTEAFF.

The chain carries TRBV6-2 or TRBV6-3 and TRBJ1-6; TRBD1 might be the D (5 bases). The CDR3 is 15 amino acids. Germline CDR1 and CDR2: MNHEY and SVGEGT. The ends were cut back, 4 bases at V and 7 bases at J, with 14 bases in the middle. This chain's CDR3 is CASSSGGVRNSPLHF. DNA of the CDR3: TGTGCCAGCAGTTCTGGGGGAGTGAGGAATTCACCCCTCCACTTT.

The chain joins TRBV10-3 to TRBJ1-5, with TRBD1 matching 12 bases. V trimming: 3 bases; J trimming: 10 bases; junction bases outside the gene matches: 4. Germline V gene data show CDR1 as ENHRY and CDR2 as SYGVKD. The CDR3 consists of 14 residues. The CDR3: CAISDGGQGAPQHF. The CDR3 DNA reads as TGTGCCATCAGTGATGGGGGACAGGGGGCCCCCCAGCATTTT.

About this clone: The junction does not match germline at one end; this may be a read error. CDR3 in amino acids: CASSSSTATTNGCTF. CDR3 in DNA: TGTGCCAGCAGCTCTTCCACTGCGACTACAAATGGCTGCACCTTC. This sequence joins TRBV7-8 and TRBJ1-2; D is unclear. The CDR3 runs to 15 residues. Germline V gene lookup returns CDR1 SGHVS and CDR2 FQNEAQ.

CDR3 residues: CASSSQGAWEKLFF. The CDR3 DNA is TGTGCCAGCAGCTCACAGGGGGCATGGGAAAAACTGTTTTTT. The chain has TRBV5-5 and TRBJ1-4; TRBD1 agrees at 9 bases. Germline trimming cut 3 bases from V and 8 bases from J; bases unmatched to any gene: 5. The CDR3 runs to 14 residues. Germline values: CDR1 SGHKS, CDR2 YYEKEE (reference sequence).

CDR3 DNA sequence: TGTGCCAGCAGCCCGTCGATGGGCAGGACCGAGCAGTACTTC. As protein: CASSPSMGRTEQYF. The V gene is TRBV28, the J gene TRBJ2-7, with unresolved D. Germline values: CDR1 MDHEN, CDR2 SYDVKM. Trimming cost V 6 bases and J 6 bases, with 18 bases left between them. CDR3 length: 14 amino acids. Complete variable domain (other parts from reference TRBV28 and TRBJ2-7): DVKVTQSSRYLVKRTGEKVFLECVQDMDHENMFWYRQDPGLGLRLIYFSYDVKMKEKGDIPEGYSVSREKKERFSLILESASTNQTSMYLCASSPSMGRTEQYFGPGTRLTVT.

The V gene is TRBV2, the J gene TRBJ1-5, with TRBD1 as a possible D gene (5 bases). V was shortened by 2 bases and J by 2 bases, with 10 bases between the two germline ends. CDR1 SNHLY and CDR2 FYNNEI come from the germline V gene. The CDR3 extends over 15 amino acids. In DNA form, the CDR3 reads TGTGCCAGCAGTGAATGGCAGGGAGGCAATCAGCCCCAGCATTTT. This gives the protein CASSEWQGGNQPQHF.

Comments on this clone: Within the sample, other DNA sequences also encode this same CDR3. The chain couples TRBV12-3 or TRBV12-4 to TRBJ2-7, with D uncertain. V was cut by 3 bases and J by 0 bases, with 6 bases left in between. This CDR3 comprises 13 residues. CDR3 nucleotide sequence: TGTGCCAGCAGTTTTCTGAGCTCCTACGAGCAGTACTTC. This translates into CASSFLSSYEQYF.

Regarding this clone: This sample includes further DNA sequences coding for the same CDR3. The genes are TRBV6-6 and TRBJ1-1; D possibly corresponds to TRBD1 (5 bases). CDR1 and CDR2 from the germline V gene are MNHNY and SVGAGI (reference sequence). The V end lost 2 bases, the J end lost 1 base, and 8 bases lay between the germline ends. The CDR3 length is 14 residues. CDR3 protein: CASSYSGGNTEAFF. DNA of the CDR3: TGTGCCAGCAGTTACAGTGGGGGGAACACTGAAGCTTTCTTT.

This clone has just one count. V is TRBV3-1 (or the pseudogene TRBV3-2) and J is TRBJ2-7; D possibly corresponds to TRBD1 (6 bases). This CDR3 contains 13 residues. V lost 5 bases and J lost 1, with 9 bases in between. Germline CDR1 is LGHDT and CDR2 is YNNKEL (reference sequence). The CDR3 bases are TGTGCCAGCAGCTCCCAGGGGTCCTACGAGCAGTACTTC. Translated, it gives CASSSQGSYEQYF.

This chain connects TRBV6-5 to TRBJ2-3; the match to TRBD1 covers 9 bases. After removal of 2 bases from V and 5 bases from J, the junction contained 2 bases not matched to a gene. This CDR3 is 14 amino acids long. Germline loops: CDR1 MNHEY, CDR2 SVGAGI. Here the CDR3 reads CASSYGDREDTQYF. Here the CDR3 DNA reads TGTGCCAGCAGTTACGGGGACAGGGAAGATACGCAGTATTTT.

The chain links TRBV5-6 to TRBJ1-2; D is perhaps TRBD1 (6 bases). The V and J ends lost 0 bases and 4 bases respectively, with 7 bases between them. Germline V gives CDR1 SGHDT, CDR2 YYEEEE. This CDR3 region has 13 residues. CDR3 loop: CASSLGTAYGYTF. CDR3 in DNA: TGTGCCAGCAGCTTGGGGACAGCCTATGGCTACACCTTC. Using reference TRBV5-6 and TRBJ1-2 for the parts outside the CDR3, the full variable domain is DAGVTQSPTHLIKTRGQQVTLRCSPKSGHDTVSWYQQALGQGPQFIFQYYEEEERQRGNFPDRFSGHQFPNYSSELNVNALLLGDSALYLCASSLGTAYGYTFGSGTRLTVV.

V is TRBV7-8 and J is TRBJ2-1; no clear D. This CDR3 spans 13 amino acids. V lost 0 bases and J 6 bases, leaving 6 bases between the germline ends. CDR1 SGHVS and CDR2 FQNEAQ come from the germline V gene. The CDR3 coding sequence is TGTGCCAGCAGCTTAGCGAAAAGCAATGAGCAGTTCTTC. This encodes CASSLAKSNEQFF.

The chain is built from TRBV5-8 and TRBJ2-1, with D possibly TRBD1 on 6 matching bases. V lost 0 bases and J lost 3, with 13 bases in between. This CDR3 has 16 residues. Per the germline V gene, CDR1 is SGHTS and CDR2 is YDEGEE. The CDR3 DNA reads as TGTGCCAGCAGCTTGGCCACCAGGGGAAACTACAATGAGCAGTTCTTC. Its translation is CASSLATRGNYNEQFF. The whole variable domain, filled in from reference TRBV5-8 and TRBJ2-1, reads EAGVTQSPTHLIKTRGQQATLRCSPISGHTSVYWYQQALGLGLQFLLWYDEGEERNRGNFPPRFSGRQFPNYSSELNVNALELEDSALYLCASSLATRGNYNEQFFGPGTRLTVL.

The chain has TRBV30 and TRBJ2-7; either TRBD1 or TRBD2 may supply D (5 bases each). This CDR3 is built from 13 residues. V lost 4 bases and J lost 2, with 12 bases in between. Germline V CDR1 and CDR2: GTSNPN, SVGIG (reference sequence). The CDR3 loop reads CAWMGPSPYEQYF. The CDR3 DNA follows: TGTGCCTGGATGGGACCGTCCCCCTACGAGCAGTACTTC.

The chain couples TRBV2 to TRBJ2-7, with 10 bases that match TRBD2. Germline V gives CDR1 SNHLY, CDR2 FYNNEI. This CDR3 spans 12 amino acids. V dropped 6 bases and J dropped 7; count of bases not matched to a gene: 3. The CDR3 loop is CASRPLAGEQYF. CDR3 bases: TGTGCCAGCAGACCACTAGCGGGGGAGCAGTACTTC.

The rearrangement joins TRBV23-1 to TRBJ1-1, with a weak D call TRBD1 (5 bases). TRBV23-1 carries the ORF label, with uncertain function. The CDR3 runs 13 residues. The germline V and J ends were trimmed by 0 bases and 3 bases, with 5 bases remaining between them. The CDR3 loop reads CASSQSGDTEAFF. The CDR3 DNA sequence: TGCGCCAGCAGTCAATCGGGGGACACTGAAGCTTTCTTT.

This chain uses TRBV30 with TRBJ1-1; no clear D gene. This CDR3 is 16 amino acids long. In germline, CDR1 is GTSNPN, CDR2 SVGIG (reference sequence). Deletions cut 0 bases from V and 1 base from J, with 15 bases between. In DNA, the CDR3 is TGTGCCTGGAGTGTACCCGGGTCGCCCGGGAACACTGAAGCTTTCTTT. Translating it yields CAWSVPGSPGNTEAFF.

The chain joins TRBV5-1 to TRBJ2-7; weak D call: TRBD1 (5 bases). Trimming removed 2 bases from V and 6 bases from J, with 6 bases in between. The CDR3 sequence is 11 residues long. Per germline, CDR1 SGHRS and CDR2 YFSETQ. The chain's CDR3 is CASSLTGEQYF. The DNA for the CDR3 is TGCGCCAGCAGCTTAACAGGCGAGCAGTACTTC.

The genes are TRBV10-3 and TRBJ2-1, with 10 bases identical to TRBD2. This CDR3 is built from 16 residues. V trimming: 11 bases; J trimming: 2 bases; junction bases outside the gene matches: 12. The germline CDR1 and CDR2 sequences are ENHRY and SYGVKD. This CDR3 reads CASNPSSGGAYNEQFF. CDR3 sequence (DNA): TGTGCCTCAAACCCGTCTAGCGGGGGTGCCTACAATGAGCAGTTCTTC.